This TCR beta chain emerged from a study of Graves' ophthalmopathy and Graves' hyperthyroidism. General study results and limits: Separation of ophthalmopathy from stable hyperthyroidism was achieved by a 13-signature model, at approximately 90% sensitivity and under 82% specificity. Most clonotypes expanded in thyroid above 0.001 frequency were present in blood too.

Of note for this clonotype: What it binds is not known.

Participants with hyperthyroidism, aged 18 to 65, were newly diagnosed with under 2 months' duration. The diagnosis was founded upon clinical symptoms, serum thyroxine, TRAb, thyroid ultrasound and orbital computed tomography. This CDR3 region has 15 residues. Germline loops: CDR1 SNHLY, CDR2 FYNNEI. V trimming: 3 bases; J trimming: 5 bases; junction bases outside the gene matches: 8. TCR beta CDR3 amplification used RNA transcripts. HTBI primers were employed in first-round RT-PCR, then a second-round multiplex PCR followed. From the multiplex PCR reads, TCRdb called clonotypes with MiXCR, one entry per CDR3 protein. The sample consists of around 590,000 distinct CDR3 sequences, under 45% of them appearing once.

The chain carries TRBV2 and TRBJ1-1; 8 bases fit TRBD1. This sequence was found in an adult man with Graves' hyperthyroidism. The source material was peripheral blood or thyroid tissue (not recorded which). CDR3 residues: CASSDLRQGRTEAFF. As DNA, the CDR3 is TGTGCCAGCAGTGATCTAAGACAGGGGAGGACTGAAGCTTTCTTT.